The 27 T cell receptor beta chains presented below share a single source sample, sequenced in a study of T-cell reconstitution after alpha-beta-depleted transplantation in children. As it was prepared, the TCRbeta library received unique molecular identifiers. Each CDR3 protein gets one entry after TCRdb re-called the PCR reads with MiXCR. The table lists about 610,000 distinct CDR3 sequences, over 9.5% of them singletons. Sequenced here: PBMCs from the stem cell graft donor, sampled from the stem cell graft. These receptors all stem from a human donor who donated a stem cell graft to a child with acute myeloid leukemia.

The count of this clonotype is one. This chain uses TRBV15 with TRBJ2-5; D possibly matches TRBD1 or TRBD2 (6 bases each). CDR3 size: 15 residues. Germline assignment: CDR1 LNHNV and CDR2 YYDKDF (reference sequence). Trimming stripped 5 bases from V and 3 bases from J, with 16 bases between. The CDR3 here is CATSAGGGREETQYF. In nucleotides, the CDR3 is TGTGCCACCAGCGCAGGAGGGGGGCGGGAAGAGACCCAGTACTTC.

A few counts support this clonotype. The V call is TRBV29-1, the J call TRBJ2-7; D ambiguous. This CDR3 contains 11 residues. Germline loops: CDR1 SQVTM, CDR2 ANQGSEA. V lost 7 bases and J lost 3, with 10 bases in between. The CDR3 reads CSGSTGYEQYF. DNA of the CDR3: TGCAGCGGCTCGACCGGCTACGAGCAGTACTTC.

The chain carries TRBV7-2 and TRBJ2-7; D perhaps matches TRBD2 (6 bases). Per germline, CDR1 SGHTA and CDR2 FQGNSA. The V end was cut by 2 bases, the J end by 7 bases, with 12 bases between. This CDR3 is built from 13 residues. The chain's CDR3 is CASSLLREEEQYF. CDR3 nucleotides: TGTGCCAGCAGCTTATTGCGGGAAGAGGAGCAGTACTTC.

The genes are TRBV20-1 and TRBJ1-1; D remains ambiguous. This CDR3 is built from 17 residues. Per the germline V gene, CDR1 is DFQATT and CDR2 is SNEGSKA (reference sequence). The V end was cut by 3 bases, the J end by 0 bases, with 20 bases between. The CDR3 loop is CSARVAGSLQLNTEAFF. The CDR3 bases are TGCAGTGCTAGGGTGGCAGGCTCCCTCCAACTGAACACTGAAGCTTTCTTT.

The gene calls are TRBV30 and TRBJ1-2; D unresolved. This CDR3 region has 13 residues. V was cut by 8 bases and J by 5 bases, with 18 bases left in between. Germline CDR1 GTSNPN, CDR2 SVGIG (reference sequence). The CDR3 nucleotides are TGTGCCCGGGAGACGGATGCTAGTTATGGCTACACCTTC. Encoded protein: CARETDASYGYTF.

On this clonotype: A read error is possible here, since a much larger clone lies one base away. The rearrangement links TRBV6-4 to TRBJ2-3; D may be TRBD2 (5 bases). CDR1 MRHNA and CDR2 SNTAGT come from the germline V gene. CDR3 length equals 13 residues. Written as DNA, the CDR3 is TGTGCCAGCAAGGACTCGGCCCGGGATACGCAGGATTTT. As protein: CASKDSARDTQDF.

This clonotype was recorded a few times. For the CDR3, the DNA is TGCAGCGTTGAACGGAGGGGACGTCGGGACACTGAAGCTTTCTTT. Translating gives CSVERRGRRDTEAFF. V is TRBV29-1 and J is TRBJ1-1, with a possible D match to TRBD1 (5 bases). Trimming stripped 2 bases from V and 3 bases from J, with 16 bases between. Per germline, CDR1 SQVTM and CDR2 ANQGSEA. The CDR3 length is 15 residues.

V gene TRBV15 combines with J gene TRBJ2-7, with D possibly TRBD2 on 6 matching bases. Germline assignment: CDR1 LNHNV and CDR2 YYDKDF (reference sequence). CDR3 length equals 14 residues. The V end lost 0 bases, the J end lost 0 bases, and 6 bases lay between the germline ends. This CDR3 is CATSRDGSSYEQYF. CDR3 coding DNA: TGTGCCACCAGCAGAGACGGGAGCTCCTACGAGCAGTACTTC.

The chain joins TRBV11-2 to TRBJ2-7, with 12 bases identical to TRBD2. The CDR3 contains 15 residues. Trimming removed 5 bases from V and 5 bases from J; junction bases left unmatched: 7. Germline assignment: CDR1 SGHAT and CDR2 FQNNGV. In DNA form, the CDR3 reads TGTGCCAGCAGCCCTCTAGCGGGGGGGATCGACGAGCAGTACTTC. This encodes CASSPLAGGIDEQYF.

The chain is built from TRBV20-1 and TRBJ2-1, with D possibly matching TRBD1 (5 bases). This CDR3 is built from 15 residues. Germline loops: CDR1 DFQATT, CDR2 SNEGSKA (reference sequence). V lost 6 bases, J lost 0 bases, and 15 bases lay in between. The CDR3 DNA reads as TGCAGTGCCGATTACAGGTGGAGCTCCTACAATGAGCAGTTCTTC. It translates to CSADYRWSSYNEQFF.

This clonotype has a count of ten or more. The V and J genes are TRBV7-3 and TRBJ2-1; 9 nucleotides match TRBD2. The CDR3 is 17 residues long. The germline V gene encodes CDR1 SGHTA and CDR2 FQGTGA. The trim removed 0 bases at V and 3 bases at J, leaving 6 bases unmatched. In DNA, the CDR3 is TGTGCCAGCAGCTTAACTGTCTCTAGCGGGGTCTACAATGAGCAGTTCTTC. Translated, it gives CASSLTVSSGVYNEQFF.

The V gene is TRBV28, the J gene TRBJ2-5, with 10 bases identical to TRBD2. This CDR3 spans 16 amino acids. CDR1 is MDHEN and CDR2 is SYDVKM in the germline V gene. V was clipped by 4 bases and J by 4 bases; unmatched bases: 9. CDR3 in DNA: TGTGCCAGCAGTTCCCCTTCTAGCGGGAGTATAGAGACCCAGTACTTC. It translates to CASSSPSSGSIETQYF.

This clonotype occurred a few times. The rearrangement uses TRBV29-1 and TRBJ1-2; D unclear. Trimming pared 3 bases from V and 5 bases from J, leaving 10 bases between. The CDR3 spans 12 residues. From germline, CDR1 is SQVTM and CDR2 ANQGSEA. For the CDR3, the DNA is TGCAGCGTTGATAGGCCGCTGTATGGCTACACCTTC. It translates to CSVDRPLYGYTF.

This clonotype was seen only a few times. The chain links TRBV7-9 to TRBJ2-1; 8 bases fit TRBD1. The trim removed 5 bases at V and 9 bases at J, leaving 3 bases unmatched. The CDR3 contains 12 residues. The germline gives CDR1 SEHNR, CDR2 FQNEAQ (reference sequence). The DNA of the CDR3 is TGTGCCAGCAGCAGGGACAGGAGTGAGCAGTTCTTC. It is translated as CASSRDRSEQFF. Filled out from reference TRBV7-9 and TRBJ2-1, the complete variable domain reads DTGVSQNPRHKITKRGQNVTFRCDPISEHNRLYWYRQTLGQGPEFLTYFQNEAQLEKSRLLSDRFSAERPKGSFSTLEIQRTEQGDSAMYLCASSRDRSEQFFGPGTRLTVL.

This clonotype has a count of ten or more. The chain joins TRBV24-1 to TRBJ2-3, with unresolved D. V shed 0 bases and J shed 1 base, with 10 bases lying between them. The CDR3 totals 16 residues. Germline V gene lookup returns CDR1 KGHDR and CDR2 SFDVKD. CDR3: CATSDLGSSGTDTQYF. The CDR3 DNA follows: TGTGCCACCAGTGATTTGGGAAGCTCCGGCACAGATACGCAGTATTTT.

This clonotype was recorded at least ten times. The rearrangement joins TRBV20-1 to TRBJ2-3; tentatively, D is TRBD1 (6 bases). This CDR3 is built from 12 residues. Trimming shortened V by 5 bases and J by 6 bases, and 12 bases separated the two germline ends. In germline, CDR1 is DFQATT, CDR2 SNEGSKA (reference sequence). CDR3 nucleotides: TGCAGTGCTCCGGACAGCCGGGATACGCAGTATTTT. Translating it yields CSAPDSRDTQYF.

The chain employs TRBV30 and TRBJ2-3; D remains unclear. Trimming stripped 7 bases from V and 2 bases from J, with 13 bases between. The CDR3 is made up of 13 amino acids. Germline values: CDR1 GTSNPN, CDR2 SVGIG (reference sequence). Here the CDR3 DNA reads TGTGCCTTTCAGCCGCCAGCCACAGATACGCAGTATTTT. This translates into CAFQPPATDTQYF. Variable domain in full (rest from reference TRBV30 and TRBJ2-3): SQTIHQWPATLVQPVGSPLSLECTVEGTSNPNLYWYRQAAGRGLQLLFYSVGIGQISSEVPQNLSASRPQDRQFILSSKKLLLSDSGFYLCAFQPPATDTQYFGPGTRLTVL.

This clonotype occurred many times. The rearrangement uses TRBV29-1 and TRBJ2-2; 8 bases align to TRBD2. The V segment lost 8 bases and the J segment 6 bases; nucleotides outside the gene matches: 8. Germline CDR1 SQVTM, CDR2 ANQGSEA. The CDR3 totals 13 residues. The CDR3 loop is CSSSSGSAGELFF. The DNA of the CDR3 is TGCAGCTCCAGCAGCGGGAGCGCCGGGGAGCTGTTTTTT.

This clonotype occurred many times. The chain joins TRBV10-3 to TRBJ2-1; no firm D call. Between the trimmed V and J ends, which lost 2 bases and 4 bases, there was a span of 9 bases. CDR1 is ENHRY, CDR2 SYGVKD, per germline. This CDR3 contains 14 residues. The CDR3 DNA sequence: TGTGCCATCAGTGAGGTTACGGGTTACAATGAGCAGTTCTTC. Residues: CAISEVTGYNEQFF.

The chain carries TRBV7-2 and TRBJ2-4, with D maybe TRBD1 (6 bases). Germline V gives CDR1 SGHTA, CDR2 FQGNSA. This CDR3 is built from 17 residues. The V gene lost 2 bases and the J gene lost 1 base, with 15 bases spanning the gap. CDR3 in amino acids: CASSLKENRAAKNIQYF. The CDR3 DNA reads as TGTGCCAGCAGCTTAAAGGAGAACAGGGCGGCCAAAAACATTCAGTACTTC. The full variable domain, rest sourced from reference TRBV7-2 and TRBJ2-4, is GAGVSQSPSNKVTEKGKDVELRCDPISGHTALYWYRQSLGQGLEFLIYFQGNSAPDKSGLPSDRFSAERTGGSVSTLTIQRTQQEDSAVYLCASSLKENRAAKNIQYFGAGTRLSVL.

This chain uses TRBV20-1 with TRBJ1-1; 9 nucleotides align to TRBD1. The CDR3 totals 15 residues. Losses at the gene ends were 5 bases for V and 3 bases for J; bases not matched to a gene: 10. Looked up from germline, CDR1 is DFQATT and CDR2 is SNEGSKA (reference sequence). The CDR3, as DNA: TGCAGTGCTCGTCCAGGGACAGGGATGGACACTGAAGCTTTCTTT. Its protein product is CSARPGTGMDTEAFF.

This rearrangement joins TRBV4-2 to TRBJ2-3; D may be TRBD2 (5 bases). The germline V gene has CDR1 LGHNA and CDR2 YNFKEQ. The CDR3 runs to 14 residues. With 4 bases removed from V and 4 bases from J, the gap between germline ends came to 12 bases. CDR3 sequence: CASSLPAGSDTQYF. CDR3 DNA: TGTGCCAGCAGCCTACCCGCGGGTTCAGATACGCAGTATTTT.

This clonotype was found a few times. The chain couples TRBV29-1 to TRBJ2-2; D gene ambiguous. Trimming took 5 bases from V and 1 from J, leaving 11 bases between them. The germline V gene encodes CDR1 SQVTM and CDR2 ANQGSEA. The CDR3 contains 14 residues. The CDR3: CSVLVVGNTGELFF. The CDR3 DNA reads TGCAGCGTTTTAGTCGTTGGGAACACCGGGGAGCTGTTTTTT.

Only one count was recorded for this clonotype. A read error may be the cause here, since a much bigger clone is one base away. The V call is TRBV10-3, the J call TRBJ1-1, with D possibly TRBD1 on 6 matching bases. The CDR3 is made up of 14 amino acids. Germline V gene lookup returns CDR1 ENHRY and CDR2 SYGVKD. The CDR3 DNA reads as TGTGTCATCAGTGACCAACAGGGCATCACTGAAGCTTTCTTT. Its protein is CVISDQQGITEAFF.

This clonotype appeared many times. V gene TRBV7-2 combines with J gene TRBJ2-2; D uncertain. The V end lost 2 bases, the J end lost 4 bases, and 5 bases lay between the germline ends. The CDR3 length is 13 residues. Germline CDR1 and CDR2: SGHTA and FQGNSA. CDR3: CASSLIFTGELFF. CDR3 sequence (DNA): TGTGCCAGCAGCTTAATCTTCACCGGGGAGCTGTTTTTT.

This clonotype was counted only a few times. This chain uses TRBV12-3 or TRBV12-4 with TRBJ1-5, with no clear D. The V end was cut by 8 bases, the J end by 3 bases, with 8 bases between. This CDR3 has 12 amino acids. In DNA form, the CDR3 reads TGTGCCAGCTCTCAGTTCAATCAGCCCCAGCATTTT. This sequence encodes CASSQFNQPQHF.

This clonotype was picked up many times. V gene TRBV20-1 combines with J gene TRBJ1-2; D is unclear. This CDR3 contains 12 residues. Germline CDR1 DFQATT, CDR2 SNEGSKA (reference sequence). V gave up 3 bases and J gave up 1 base, with 6 bases separating them. CDR3 residues: CSASSYNYGYTF. The CDR3 coding sequence is TGCAGTGCTAGCTCCTATAACTATGGCTACACCTTC.